Shown below are 10 T cell receptor beta chains from a single sample sequenced in a study of cytomegalovirus exposure and HLA in healthy donors. Primers for the PCR totalled 60 Vbeta and 13 Jbeta. Sequencing used immunoSEQ multiplex PCR; TCRdb keeps in-frame clones, though not all of them. The profile covers tens of thousands of clones, with around 78% appearing a single time and around 6% taken by the ten largest. The sample consisted of PBMCs. The origin of the receptors is a man in his fifties or sixties in good health and CMV-seronegative.

The rearrangement joins TRBV9 to TRBJ2-2; the D gene is possibly TRBD2 (5 bases). The CDR3 contains 16 residues. The V and J ends lost 1 base and 3 bases respectively, with 13 bases between them. Germline loops: CDR1 SGDLS, CDR2 YYNGEE. The CDR3 loop is CASSVYSGYYTGELFF. The CDR3 DNA reads TGTGCCAGCAGCGTATACTCGGGGTACTACACCGGGGAGCTGTTTTTT.

The chain has TRBV5-4 and TRBJ1-4; 10 bases line up with TRBD1. There are 16 residues in the CDR3. Germline CDR1 and CDR2: SGHNT and YYREEE (reference sequence). With 3 bases clipped from V and 0 bases from J, the junction kept 2 bases outside the gene matches. CDR3 amino acids: CASSWGQGTTNEKLFF. The CDR3 bases are TGTGCCAGCAGCTGGGGACAGGGGACAACTAATGAAAAACTGTTTTTT.

With respect to this clone: Compared with germline, one end of the junction differs, possibly owing to a read error. This chain uses TRBV30 with TRBJ1-3; no firm D call. CDR1 and CDR2 (germline): GTSNPN, SVGIG (reference sequence). The CDR3 loop spans 12 amino acids. CDR3 sequence (DNA): TGTGCCTGGAGTTGGGTTGGAGACACCATATATTTT. This codes for CAWSWVGDTIYF.

This clone has more than one count but fewer than ten. This chain uses TRBV6-5 with TRBJ1-1; D gene unclear. V was clipped by 7 bases and J by 3 bases, with 12 bases between them. The CDR3 is 13 amino acids. CDR1 is MNHEY, CDR2 SVGAGI, per germline. Here the CDR3 DNA reads TGTGCCAGCACCACGGGGAGAGACACTGAAGCTTTCTTT. It is translated as CASTTGRDTEAFF.

The rearrangement joins TRBV25-1 to TRBJ1-6; no firm D call. The CDR3 totals 13 residues. Germline CDR1 MGHDK, CDR2 SYGVNS. Trimming cost V 3 bases and J 12 bases, with 12 bases left between them. In nucleotides, the CDR3 is TGTGCCAGCAGTGAGGACGGGAGAGTACCCCTCCACTTT. This gives the protein CASSEDGRVPLHF.

The chain carries TRBV9 and TRBJ2-5; 8 nucleotides line up with TRBD2. The CDR3 totals 16 residues. V trimming: 0 bases; J trimming: 1 base; junction bases outside the gene matches: 5. Germline CDR1 is SGDLS and CDR2 is YYNGEE. CDR3 in DNA: TGTGCCAGCAGCGTAGGGACTAGCAAAGGCCAAGAGACCCAGTACTTC. Translating gives CASSVGTSKGQETQYF.

The J gene is TRBJ1-2, the V gene TRBV28; weak D call: TRBD1 (5 bases). V lost 4 bases to trimming and J lost 3 bases, with 9 bases between them. CDR3 length: 13 amino acids. Germline CDR1 reads MDHEN; CDR2 reads SYDVKM. The CDR3 nucleotides read TGTGCCAGCAGTTCGGACAAATACTATGGCTACACCTTC. Encoded protein: CASSSDKYYGYTF.

The V call is TRBV30, the J call TRBJ1-1, with 11 nucleotides matching TRBD1. The CDR3 has 15 amino acids. V lost 4 bases and J lost 4; bases outside the gene matches: 8. Germline values: CDR1 GTSNPN, CDR2 SVGIG (reference sequence). CDR3 in DNA: TGTGCCTGGAATGACGGACAGGGGGCGTCCACTGAAGCTTTCTTT. Its translation is CAWNDGQGASTEAFF.

The chain employs TRBV25-1 and TRBJ2-1; maybe TRBD2 (6 bases). Between the trimmed V and J ends, which lost 5 bases and 11 bases, there was a span of 13 bases. The V gene's germline CDR1 is MGHDK and CDR2 SYGVNS. The length of the CDR3 is 12 residues. The CDR3 reads CASSSPGLQQFF. CDR3 in DNA: TGTGCCAGCAGTTCACCGGGACTCCAGCAGTTCTTC.

The rearrangement joins TRBV6-4 to TRBJ1-2; a weak D match, TRBD1 (5 bases). This CDR3 comprises 16 residues. Looked up from germline, CDR1 is MRHNA and CDR2 is SNTAGT. The ends were cut back, 1 base at V and 7 bases at J, with 19 bases in the middle. This chain's CDR3 is CASSDFTQGPQRGYTF. As DNA, the CDR3 is TGTGCCAGCAGTGACTTTACGCAGGGCCCTCAGCGTGGCTACACCTTC.